This T cell receptor (beta chain) was profiled in a study of CD8+ T cells in alopecia areata. Study results and limitations: With one nonresponder, baseline CD8+ expansion's link to response remains uncertain. Many expanded lesional clones persisted in scalp and blood during tofacitinib.

The treatment here: oral pan-JAK inhibitor, 5-10 mg twice daily. Sorting of CD4+ and CD8+ T cells was performed on PBMCs. Germline V gene data show CDR1 as SQVTM and CDR2 as ANQGSEA. The CDR3 has 15 residues. The ends were cut back, 0 bases at V and 6 bases at J, with 18 bases in the middle. RNA extraction and reverse transcription yielded cDNA as sequencing template. The method was immunoSEQ multiplex PCR; TCRdb's version includes in-frame clones alone and lacks a portion of them. The sample records about 180,000 clones, roughly 46% being singletons. Notes on this clone: Its antigen is currently unknown.

The sequence was obtained from a human donor with alopecia areata. The source was CD8+ T cells sorted from blood, collected at roughly week 52, from a patient treated with tofacitinib. This sequence joins TRBV29-1 and TRBJ2-7, with D possibly matching TRBD2 (5 bases). The CDR3 coding sequence is TGCAGCGTTGAAGATCCGAGGGCGGTAGAAGGCGAGCAGTACTTC. Its protein is CSVEDPRAVEGEQYF.